These T cell receptor beta chains were read from a single sample in a study of cytomegalovirus exposure and HLA in healthy donors. TCRdb's copy holds only in-frame clones and misses some; the assay was immunoSEQ multiplex PCR. The table has approximately 100,000 clones, about two thirds seen once. Source material: PBMCs. The receptors derive from a female donor in good health and CMV-seronegative. Each CDR3 is given with its conserved first and last residue. Each record gives: D gene, J gene, V gene, clone size, CDR3 DNA, CDR3 protein. The D gene is left open where the match is weak. Clone size is given for some rows only: seen once, a few or many times, or a class if the clone is expanded.

D gene: TRBD1
J gene: TRBJ1-6
V gene: TRBV28
clone size: .
CDR3 DNA: TGTGCCAGCAGTTTAGGAGAGGACAGGGAATACTTAAATTCACCCCTCCACTTT
CDR3 protein: CASSLGEDREYLNSPLHF

D gene: TRBD2
J gene: TRBJ2-7
V gene: TRBV9
clone size: .
CDR3 DNA: TGTGCCAGCAGCACCGGGACTAGCGGGTCCTACGGGCAGTACTTC
CDR3 protein: CASSTGTSGSYGQYF

D gene: TRBD2
J gene: TRBJ2-1
V gene: TRBV29-1
clone size: .
CDR3 DNA: TGCAGCGTTGGGCGGCTAGCGGGAGGGATCTCCTACAATGAGCAGTTCTTC
CDR3 protein: CSVGRLAGGISYNEQFF

D gene: .
J gene: TRBJ2-5
V gene: TRBV19
clone size: few
CDR3 DNA: TGTGCCAGTAATTCGGTGGAACAGGGACGAGAGACCCAGTACTTC
CDR3 protein: CASNSVEQGRETQYF

D gene: .
J gene: TRBJ2-3
V gene: TRBV4-1
clone size: once
CDR3 DNA: TGCGCCAGCAGCCTCCTACTAGAGGGCACAGATACGCAGTATTTT
CDR3 protein: CASSLLLEGTDTQYF

D gene: .
J gene: TRBJ1-1
V gene: TRBV5-4
clone size: once
CDR3 DNA: TGTGCCAGCAGCTCCCCCACCGAGGGCCACACTGAAGCTTTCTTT
CDR3 protein: CASSSPTEGHTEAFF

D gene: TRBD1
J gene: TRBJ2-7
V gene: TRBV18
clone size: .
CDR3 DNA: TGTGCCAGCTCACAGAGACAGGGGGCGACCTACGAGCAGTACTTC
CDR3 protein: CASSQRQGATYEQYF

D gene: TRBD2
J gene: TRBJ2-1
V gene: TRBV5-1
clone size: .
CDR3 DNA: TGCGCCAGCAGCTTGGGCTGGCGGGAGGCAAACAATGAGCAGTTCTTC
CDR3 protein: CASSLGWREANNEQFF

D gene: .
J gene: TRBJ2-7
V gene: TRBV10-3
clone size: .
CDR3 DNA: TGTGCCATCAGTGAGTTAGGCGTTGACAGGTCCTACGAGCAGTACTTC
CDR3 protein: CAISELGVDRSYEQYF

D gene: .
J gene: TRBJ1-5
V gene: TRBV28
clone size: .
CDR3 DNA: TGTGCCAGCATGTGGGGGGTCGGGGGCAATCAGCCCCAGCATTTT
CDR3 protein: CASMWGVGGNQPQHF

D gene: TRBD2
J gene: TRBJ2-2
V gene: TRBV5-1
clone size: .
CDR3 DNA: TGCGCCAGCAGCCGACTAGCGGGAGACCTGACCGGGGAGCTGTTTTTT
CDR3 protein: CASSRLAGDLTGELFF

D gene: .
J gene: TRBJ1-3
V gene: TRBV5-1
clone size: .
CDR3 DNA: TGCGCCAGCAGCGAAGGGGATGTAGGGAACACCATATATTTT
CDR3 protein: CASSEGDVGNTIYF

D gene: .
J gene: TRBJ1-4
V gene: TRBV15
clone size: .
CDR3 DNA: TGTGCCACCAGCAGAGAAAGGGGGGGGGAAAAACTGTTTTTT
CDR3 protein: CATSRERGGEKLFF

D gene: .
J gene: TRBJ1-5
V gene: TRBV6-6
clone size: .
CDR3 DNA: TGTGCCAGCTCAAAGGTGACAGGACCTAATCAGCCCCAGCATTTT
CDR3 protein: CASSKVTGPNQPQHF

D gene: TRBD2
J gene: TRBJ2-5
V gene: TRBV7-2
clone size: .
CDR3 DNA: TGTGCCAGCAGCCGAGCGGGAGGACGGGAGACCCAGTACTTC
CDR3 protein: CASSRAGGRETQYF

D gene: .
J gene: TRBJ2-7
V gene: TRBV18
clone size: .
CDR3 DNA: TGTGCCAGCTCACCACCTGAACCCTCTTGGGCCGAGCAGTACTTC
CDR3 protein: CASSPPEPSWAEQYF

D gene: .
J gene: TRBJ1-5
V gene: TRBV6-6
clone size: .
CDR3 DNA: TGTGCCAGCAGTTCGGGACTGGGAAGCAATCAGCCCCAGCATTTT
CDR3 protein: CASSSGLGSNQPQHF

D gene: TRBD1
J gene: TRBJ1-5
V gene: TRBV29-1
clone size: .
CDR3 DNA: TGCAGCGCGCAGGGGGCTCGCAATCAGCCCCAGCATTTT
CDR3 protein: CSAQGARNQPQHF

D gene: .
J gene: TRBJ2-2
V gene: TRBV18
clone size: .
CDR3 DNA: TGTGCCAGCTCACGCGGTACTATTAACACCGGGGAGCTGTTTTTT
CDR3 protein: CASSRGTINTGELFF

D gene: .
J gene: TRBJ1-2
V gene: TRBV7-9
clone size: .
CDR3 DNA: TGTGCCAGCAGCTCTGGTGCGACAACGTATGGCTACACCTTC
CDR3 protein: CASSSGATTYGYTF

D gene: TRBD2
J gene: TRBJ2-1
V gene: TRBV7-4
clone size: once
CDR3 DNA: TGTGCCAGCAGCTTAGAGGCGGGAGGGTCCCACAATGAGCAGTTCTTC
CDR3 protein: CASSLEAGGSHNEQFF

D gene: .
J gene: TRBJ1-5
V gene: TRBV5-5
clone size: few
CDR3 DNA: TGTGCCAGCAGCCGTATTGGCAATCAGCCCCAGCATTTT
CDR3 protein: CASSRIGNQPQHF

D gene: TRBD2
J gene: TRBJ2-3
V gene: TRBV28
clone size: .
CDR3 DNA: TGTGCCAGCCGGACTAGCGGCACAGATACGCAGTATTTT
CDR3 protein: CASRTSGTDTQYF

D gene: .
J gene: TRBJ2-5
V gene: TRBV30
clone size: .
CDR3 DNA: TGTGCCTGGAGGCCCGGGGAGACCCAGTACTTC
CDR3 protein: CAWRPGETQYF

D gene: TRBD1
J gene: TRBJ1-1
V gene: TRBV18
clone size: few
CDR3 DNA: TGTGCCAGCTCACCGGGACAGGCTGAAGCTTTCTTT
CDR3 protein: CASSPGQAEAFF

D gene: .
J gene: TRBJ2-5
V gene: TRBV4-1
clone size: .
CDR3 DNA: TGCGCCAGCAGCCAAGTAGAAAACCAAGCCGGGACCCAGTACTTC
CDR3 protein: CASSQVENQAGTQYF

D gene: TRBD2
J gene: TRBJ2-3
V gene: TRBV29-1
clone size: .
CDR3 DNA: TGCAGCGTTGAAACGGGGGGTAGCGGGAGGTTCACAGATACGCAGTATTTT
CDR3 protein: CSVETGGSGRFTDTQYF

D gene: TRBD1
J gene: TRBJ2-7
V gene: TRBV28
clone size: .
CDR3 DNA: TGTGCCAGCAGTTCGAACAGGGGGCGCTGGGACGAGCAGTACTTC
CDR3 protein: CASSSNRGRWDEQYF

D gene: .
J gene: TRBJ1-1
V gene: TRBV28
clone size: .
CDR3 DNA: TGTGCCAGCAGTTTTGGGGACAATGAAGCTTTCTTT
CDR3 protein: CASSFGDNEAFF

D gene: TRBD1
J gene: TRBJ1-2
V gene: TRBV7-9
clone size: .
CDR3 DNA: TGTGCCAGCAGCTCTAGGACAGGGCCTGGCTACACCTTC
CDR3 protein: CASSSRTGPGYTF